Sequencing of this TCR beta chain was carried out in a study of siplizumab effects on memory and regulatory T cells (dated by TCRdb to about 2019). For context, the study as a whole: The effect of the anti-CD2 antibody siplizumab on alloreactive T-cell subsets was examined in allogeneic mixed lymphocyte reactions constructed from human PBMCs.

TCRbeta CDR3 sequencing was performed on sorted unstimulated T cells and on proliferating T cells recovered from mixed lymphocyte reactions. Fresh whole blood from approximately 9 HLA-typed healthy donors was used to isolate PBMCs. The library was produced with the immunoSEQ multiplex PCR assay. Each sample had some 10^5 TCR templates assayed by the deep sequencing platform. Genomic DNA extracted from sorted T cells was used for TCRbeta CDR3 sequencing. For the original study's pipeline: The R programming language was used for the clonal analysis of the TCRbeta CDR3 data. Unstimulated samples were compared with post-reaction CFSE-low samples to define alloreactive CD4+ and CD8+ clones. Alloreactive CD4+ clones were assigned to regulatory or non-regulatory origin by matching sequences to sorted unstimulated Treg and non-Treg repertoires. Entries here come from immuneACCESS through TCRdb and include only in-frame sequences with V and J called. Some clones fail to appear in such tables; in the studies checked, an unresolved V gene covers under half of the shortfall, and the cause of the remainder is unknown. V and J calls and clone size follow that table, whereas D and trimming were derived from the DNA. A total of about 87,000 clones appear in this sample, 85% to 90% of them only once. The ten largest account for about 15% of the sample.

Details on this clone: No antigen is known for it. Base qualities are not provided; no much larger clone lies one nucleotide away.

The research as a whole found: Siplizumab significantly reduced the cumulative frequency of alloreactive sequences traceable to unstimulated CD4+ memory T cells. Greater diversity appeared to be present in unstimulated naive T cells than in memory T cells, and a substantial contribution to the alloresponse seemed to be made by naive cells. A naive or memory phenotype could not be assigned to roughly 75-96% of proliferating CD4+ or CD8+ clones. In reactions with siplizumab, an average of roughly 70% of mappable alloreactive CD4+ clones were Treg-derived, compared with 26.9% in control reactions. Whether proliferating Tregs from siplizumab cultures were suppressive was not functionally confirmed. Because sequences at frequencies below about 10^-5 were poorly captured, only a minor fraction of alloreactive clones could be mapped back to unstimulated subsets.

Sequences were obtained from CD4+ T cells sorted from blood. The clonotype comes from a human donor in good health.

DNA sequence: TGTGCCAGCAGTGAATCAGGGAGAGGGGAGCTGTTTTTT. This is translated as CASSESGRGELFF. This chain is built from TRBV25-1 and TRBJ2-2; the D gene could be either TRBD1 or TRBD2, each agreeing at 5 bases. Deletion took 1 base off V and 8 bases off J, with a span of 8 bases between the germline ends. Its CDR3 holds 13 amino acids, cysteine through phenylalanine. Just the 39-base CDR3 DNA is kept, in frame starting at base 1. As encoded in the germline V gene, CDR1 is MGHDK while CDR2 is SYGVNS. With the rest looked up from the reference TRBV25-1 and TRBJ2-2 genes rather than sequenced, the full variable domain is EADIYQTPRYLVIGTGKKITLECSQTMGHDKMYWYQQDPGMELHLIHYSYGVNSTEKGDLSSESTVSRIRTEHFPLTLESARPSHTSQYLCASSESGRGELFFGEGSRLTVL.